The 5 T cell receptor beta chains below all came from one sample that was sequenced in a study of blood T cell repertoires in COVID-19. TCRdb's table, derived via immunoSEQ multiplex PCR, lists solely in-frame clones and lacks some. The sample contains approximately 300,000 clones, around 86% of which appear only once. The sequencing input was peripheral blood. The receptors shown here come from a woman aged 45-65 years with acute or convalescent COVID-19.

The rearrangement joins TRBV7-2 to TRBJ1-5; TRBD1 might be the D (6 bases). Germline V gene data show CDR1 as SGHTA and CDR2 as FQGNSA. This CDR3 comprises 14 residues. Trimming took 4 bases from V and 6 from J, leaving 13 bases between them. The CDR3 here is CASSSTGGGQPQHF. The DNA of the CDR3 is TGTGCCAGCAGCTCGACAGGAGGCGGTCAGCCCCAGCATTTT.

DNA of the CDR3: TGTGCCAGCAGCTTAGGGGGGGGCCCCTTAGACAATGAGCAGTTCTTC. It translates to CASSLGGGPLDNEQFF. V is TRBV7-6 and J is TRBJ2-1, with D tentatively TRBD2 (7 bases). The CDR3 extends over 16 amino acids. Germline lookup yields CDR1 SGHVS and CDR2 FNYEAQ. V was pared by 1 base and J by 5 bases, with 15 bases between.

In this sample, this clone turned up a few times. The rearrangement joins TRBV7-2 to TRBJ2-5, with D perhaps TRBD1 (6 bases). V lost 5 bases to trimming and J lost 5 bases, with 15 bases between them. The CDR3 is 14 residues long. CDR1 SGHTA and CDR2 FQGNSA come from the germline V gene. The CDR3 DNA is TGTGCCAGCAGCACCATTACAGGGTTGGAGACCCAGTACTTC. Translated: CASSTITGLETQYF.

The J gene is TRBJ1-3, the V gene TRBV28; D possibly corresponds to TRBD1 (5 bases). The CDR3 consists of 14 residues. Germline CDR1 reads MDHEN; CDR2 reads SYDVKM. The V gene lost 6 bases and the J gene lost 2 bases, with 11 bases spanning the gap. The CDR3 nucleotides are TGTGCCAGCAGCCCCCCGGGGGCTGGAAACACCATATATTTT. Its protein product is CASSPPGAGNTIYF.

The chain uses TRBV28 and TRBJ1-1, with D perhaps matching TRBD1 (6 bases). Germline CDR1 is MDHEN and CDR2 is SYDVKM. The CDR3 consists of 15 residues. V was pared by 6 bases and J by 1 base, with 15 bases between. Written as DNA, the CDR3 is TGTGCCAGCAGCCCCTCCGGGACACAGAACACTGAAGCTTTCTTT. This translates into CASSPSGTQNTEAFF.